A single sample is the source of the 10 T cell receptor beta chains below, sequenced in a study of CD8 T cells in ankylosing spondylitis. Overall study results and limits: Within ankylosing spondylitis blood, a TCR beta motif made up of eight or nine highly homologous variants appeared to be characteristic.

TCRdb recomputed calls from the 5' RACE reads with MiXCR, one row per CDR3 protein. The repertoire has roughly 670,000 distinct CDR3 sequences, over 15% of them found once; the top ten carry about a fifth. Their antigen targets remain unknown. Material: blood, either unsorted or a sorted T cell fraction (not recorded which). The receptors come from a male donor with ankylosing spondylitis.

This chain uses TRBV7-2 with TRBJ1-1; perhaps TRBD1 as D (6 bases). The CDR3 loop spans 16 amino acids. Trimming pared 4 bases from V and 0 bases from J, leaving 15 bases between. Germline V gene sequence: CDR1 SGHTA, CDR2 FQGNSA. CDR3: CASSSRLGQLNTEAFF. Written as DNA, the CDR3 is TGTGCCAGCAGCTCTCGTTTAGGACAGCTGAACACTGAAGCTTTCTTT.

The V call is TRBV20-1, the J call TRBJ2-3, with TRBD2 matching over 7 bases. The V gene end was trimmed by 3 bases and the J gene end by 4 bases; junction bases not matched to a gene: 7. The length of the CDR3 is 14 residues. Germline V CDR1 and CDR2: DFQATT, SNEGSKA (reference sequence). The CDR3 DNA reads TGCAGTGCTAGGTGGCAGGGAGGGTCAGATACGCAGTATTTT. Protein product: CSARWQGGSDTQYF.

This clonotype was picked up a small number of times. The chain joins TRBV3-1 to TRBJ2-3; the match to TRBD2 covers 8 bases. Trimming took 4 bases from V and 0 from J; bases not matched to a gene: 9. Germline-derived CDR1 and CDR2 are LGHDT and YNNKEL (reference sequence). The CDR3 contains 17 residues. Written as DNA, the CDR3 is TGTGCCAGCAGCCCCACTTTAGCGGGGCCTAGCACAGATACGCAGTATTTT. Translated, it gives CASSPTLAGPSTDTQYF.

This CDR3 is CASSQQSMVISEAFF. The CDR3 nucleotides are TGCGCCAGCAGCCAACAGTCTATGGTGATCTCTGAAGCTTTCTTT. The chain recombines TRBV4-1 with TRBJ1-1; D not resolved. V shed 2 bases and J shed 6 bases, with 16 bases lying between them. This CDR3 spans 15 amino acids. CDR1 and CDR2 from the germline V gene are MGHRA and YSYEKL.

The chain recombines TRBV10-3 with TRBJ2-3, with a weak D call TRBD1 (6 bases). The CDR3 is 15 amino acids. Trimming removed 0 bases from V and 1 base from J, with 8 bases in between. Germline V gene data show CDR1 as ENHRY and CDR2 as SYGVKD. The CDR3 loop is CAISESTGRTDTQYF. CDR3 bases: TGTGCCATCAGTGAGTCAACAGGGCGCACAGATACGCAGTATTTT.

The rearrangement links TRBV3-1 to TRBJ2-3; 7 bases match TRBD2. The CDR3 is made up of 17 amino acids. Germline lookup yields CDR1 LGHDT and CDR2 YNNKEL (reference sequence). Germline trimming cut 4 bases from V and 10 bases from J; bases unmatched to any gene: 20. CDR3 sequence: CASSRRGGGGGEVAQYF. Written as DNA, the CDR3 is TGTGCCAGCAGCCGTCGGGGCGGGGGAGGCGGGGAGGTCGCGCAGTATTTT.

The chain uses TRBV29-1 and TRBJ2-7; D possibly corresponds to TRBD1 (5 bases). The CDR3 has 12 amino acids. V was clipped by 5 bases and J by 3 bases, with 11 bases between them. Germline V gene lookup returns CDR1 SQVTM and CDR2 ANQGSEA. CDR3 sequence: CSVTGNDYEQYF. For the CDR3, the DNA is TGCAGCGTTACAGGCAACGACTACGAGCAGTACTTC.

This clonotype has just a few counts. This chain connects TRBV4-2 to TRBJ2-1; TRBD2 might be the D (6 bases). CDR1 is LGHNA, CDR2 YNFKEQ, per germline. Trimming took 0 bases from V and 5 from J, leaving 17 bases between them. This CDR3 is 17 amino acids long. The CDR3 here is CASSQEIWAGLHNEQFF. The CDR3 nucleotides read TGTGCCAGCAGCCAAGAGATCTGGGCGGGACTCCACAATGAGCAGTTCTTC.

This chain joins TRBV18 and TRBJ1-1, with D uncertain. The length of the CDR3 is 12 residues. Germline V gene data show CDR1 as KGHSH and CDR2 as LQKENI. The V end was cut by 6 bases, the J end by 3 bases, with 8 bases between. Here the CDR3 reads CASSPPDTEAFF. DNA for the CDR3: TGTGCCAGCTCCCCCCCGGACACTGAAGCTTTCTTT.

This clonotype turned up a few times. This chain joins TRBV12-3 or TRBV12-4 and TRBJ2-5, with a weak D call TRBD2 (6 bases). This CDR3 has 17 amino acids. The ends were cut back, 1 base at V and 0 bases at J, with 15 bases in the middle. CDR3 residues: CASSLVPLAGNQETQYF. As DNA, the CDR3 is TGTGCCAGCAGTTTAGTTCCCTTGGCGGGAAACCAAGAGACCCAGTACTTC.